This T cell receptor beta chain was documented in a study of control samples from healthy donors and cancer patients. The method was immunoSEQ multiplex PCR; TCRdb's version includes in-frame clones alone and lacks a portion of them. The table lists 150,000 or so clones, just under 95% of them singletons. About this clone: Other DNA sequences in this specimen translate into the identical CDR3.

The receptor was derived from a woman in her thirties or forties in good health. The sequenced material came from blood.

The chain's CDR3 is CASSSGQLNTEAFF. CDR3 sequence (DNA): TGTGCCAGTAGTAGCGGACAGTTGAACACTGAAGCTTTCTTT. The V call is TRBV19, the J call TRBJ1-1, with a weak D call TRBD1 (6 bases). Per germline, CDR1 LNHDA and CDR2 SQIVND (reference sequence). V dropped 4 bases and J dropped 0 bases, with 9 bases sitting between them. The CDR3 spans 14 residues.